This TCR beta chain was captured by sequencing in a study of blood T cell repertoires in COVID-19. About the study: Sample material is recorded as cDNA or gDNA derived from T cells, B-cell-depleted T cells, or PBMCs.

CDR1 is SGHTA, CDR2 FQGNSA, per germline. The V end was cut by 0 bases, the J end by 6 bases, with 14 bases between. There are 15 residues in the CDR3. Sequenced by immunoSEQ multiplex PCR; TCRdb stores in-frame clones only, minus some. The repertoire consists of hundreds of thousands of clones, with 82% occurring once and the leading ten covering around 12%. The chain links TRBV7-2 to TRBJ1-2; D perhaps matches TRBD1 (6 bases). Sequenced material: peripheral blood. The TCR sequence derives from a woman between 55 and 75 years old with active or convalescent COVID-19. CDR3 coding DNA: TGTGCCAGCAGCTTAGCTCACGGGGGGCGGGATGGCTACACCTTC. It is translated as CASSLAHGGRDGYTF.